This T cell receptor (beta chain) was identified in a study of blood T cell repertoires in COVID-19. As for the study in general: Sites across the United States, Italy and Spain contributed samples from acute and convalescent COVID-19. In each case, the material was cDNA or gDNA derived from T cells, B-cell-depleted T cells, or PBMCs.

Original analysis: Nucleated cell number was recorded as an estimate derived from reference gene primer amplification. Method: immunoSEQ multiplex PCR; TCRdb's copy keeps in-frame clones and lacks some. V, J and clone size were drawn from that table, and D and trimming were deduced from the DNA. The sample includes approximately 270,000 clones, about 91% of them seen just once. CDR1 and CDR2 (germline): KGHSH, LQKENI. The V end was cut by 2 bases, the J end by 0 bases, with 4 bases between. The CDR3 extends over 13 amino acids. The material sequenced was peripheral blood. This chain connects TRBV18 to TRBJ1-2; D unresolved. This clonotype was obtained from a man older than 75 with acute or convalescent COVID-19. CDR3 in DNA: TGTGCCAGCTCACCAGAGACTAACTATGGCTACACCTTC. Amino acid sequence: CASSPETNYGYTF.